The 2 T cell receptor beta chains below were found in one sample sequenced in a study of persistence of HIV-infected CD4 T cells. These receptors are not linked to any known antigen. Sequencing used immunoSEQ version 4 in survey mode. The method was immunoSEQ multiplex PCR; TCRdb's version includes in-frame clones alone and lacks a portion of them. The repertoire includes several thousand clones, 61% of them detected once, and under 20% sits in the top ten. Cells were stimulated with CMV-infected fibroblast lysates at roughly 9.1 ug/mL. Sorting selected CD4+ T cells upregulating both CD40 ligand and CD69. The sample here was CD4+ T cells sorted from PBMCs after roughly 17-hour stimulation, taken from a patient who received antiretroviral therapy. The receptors come from an adult man with HIV who was CMV-seropositive.

There are a few counts of this clone. The chain combines TRBV19 with TRBJ1-1; perhaps TRBD1 as D (5 bases). This CDR3 region has 14 residues. The germline V and J ends were trimmed by 3 bases and 1 base, with 9 bases remaining between them. From germline, CDR1 is LNHDA and CDR2 SQIVND (reference sequence). This CDR3 is CASSMGQGNTEAFF. CDR3 bases: TGTGCCAGTAGTATGGGTCAGGGGAACACTGAAGCTTTCTTT.

The J gene is TRBJ2-5, the V gene TRBV20-1; D call uncertain. V dropped 1 base and J dropped 5 bases, with 5 bases sitting between them. The CDR3 extends over 11 amino acids. The germline CDR1 and CDR2 sequences are DFQATT and SNEGSKA (reference sequence). The CDR3, as DNA: TGCAGTGCTAGAGTTCGGGAGACCCAGTACTTC. Protein product: CSARVRETQYF.